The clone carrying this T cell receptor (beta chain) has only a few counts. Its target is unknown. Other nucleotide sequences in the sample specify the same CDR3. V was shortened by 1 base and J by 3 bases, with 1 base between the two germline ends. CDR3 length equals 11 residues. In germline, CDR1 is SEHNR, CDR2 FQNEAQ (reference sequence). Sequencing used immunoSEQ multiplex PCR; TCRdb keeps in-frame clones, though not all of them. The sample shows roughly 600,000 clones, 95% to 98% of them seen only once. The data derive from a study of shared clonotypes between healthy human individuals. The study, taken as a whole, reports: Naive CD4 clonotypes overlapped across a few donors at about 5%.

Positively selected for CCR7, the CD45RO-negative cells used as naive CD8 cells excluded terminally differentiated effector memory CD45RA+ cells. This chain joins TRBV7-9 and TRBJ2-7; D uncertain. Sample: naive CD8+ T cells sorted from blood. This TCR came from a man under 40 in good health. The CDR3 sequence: CASSLDYEQYF. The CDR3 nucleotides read TGTGCCAGCAGCTTAGACTACGAGCAGTACTTC.